This TCR beta chain was documented in a study of blood T cell repertoires in COVID-19. Study-wide background: T cells, B-cell-depleted T cells, or PBMCs provided the cDNA or gDNA that served as material.

This clone was counted a single time. The CDR3 has 16 amino acids. Germline V gene sequence: CDR1 LNHDA, CDR2 SQIVND (reference sequence). V lost 5 bases to trimming and J lost 0 bases; unmatched junction nucleotides: 6. Authors' processing steps: Reference gene primer amplification yielded estimated nucleated cell counts. Assay used: immunoSEQ multiplex PCR; TCRdb lists only in-frame clones, some missing. That table supplies the V and J calls and clone size; D and trimming were determined from the DNA. Altogether around 100,000 clones are present, about 90% being singletons, with the ten largest covering 3.5%.

This TCR was recovered from a woman aged 60-75 years with acute or convalescent COVID-19. Sample: peripheral blood. The rearrangement links TRBV19 to TRBJ1-1; 10 bases agree with TRBD1. CDR3 protein: CASSVTGTGVNTEAFF. The CDR3 DNA reads as TGTGCCAGTAGTGTCACCGGGACAGGGGTGAACACTGAAGCTTTCTTT.